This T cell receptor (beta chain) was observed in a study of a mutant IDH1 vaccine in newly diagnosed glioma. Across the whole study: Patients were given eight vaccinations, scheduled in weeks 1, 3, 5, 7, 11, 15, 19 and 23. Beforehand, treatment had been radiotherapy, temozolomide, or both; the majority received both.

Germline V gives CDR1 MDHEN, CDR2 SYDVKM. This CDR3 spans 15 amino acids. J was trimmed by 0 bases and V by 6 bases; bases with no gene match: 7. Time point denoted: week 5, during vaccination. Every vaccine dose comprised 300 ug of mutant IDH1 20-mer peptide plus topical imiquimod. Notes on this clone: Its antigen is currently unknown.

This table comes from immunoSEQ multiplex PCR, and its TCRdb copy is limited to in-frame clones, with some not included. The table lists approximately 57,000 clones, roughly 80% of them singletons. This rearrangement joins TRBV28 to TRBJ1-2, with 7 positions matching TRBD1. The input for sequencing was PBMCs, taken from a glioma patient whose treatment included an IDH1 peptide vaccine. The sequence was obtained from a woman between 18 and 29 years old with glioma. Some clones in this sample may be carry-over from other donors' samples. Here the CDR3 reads CASRGGDRSNYGYTF. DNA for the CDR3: TGTGCCAGCAGGGGGGGGGACAGATCTAACTATGGCTACACCTTC.